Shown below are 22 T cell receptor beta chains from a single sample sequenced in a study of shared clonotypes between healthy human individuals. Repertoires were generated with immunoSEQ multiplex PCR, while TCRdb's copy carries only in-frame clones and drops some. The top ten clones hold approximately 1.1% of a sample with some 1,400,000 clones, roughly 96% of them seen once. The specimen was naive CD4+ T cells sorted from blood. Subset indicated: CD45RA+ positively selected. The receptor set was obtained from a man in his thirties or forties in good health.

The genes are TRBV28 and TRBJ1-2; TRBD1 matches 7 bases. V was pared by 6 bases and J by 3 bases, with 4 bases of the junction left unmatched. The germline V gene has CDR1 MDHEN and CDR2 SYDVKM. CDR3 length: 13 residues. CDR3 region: CASSPGQYYGYTF. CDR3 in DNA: TGTGCCAGCAGCCCGGGACAGTACTATGGCTACACCTTC.

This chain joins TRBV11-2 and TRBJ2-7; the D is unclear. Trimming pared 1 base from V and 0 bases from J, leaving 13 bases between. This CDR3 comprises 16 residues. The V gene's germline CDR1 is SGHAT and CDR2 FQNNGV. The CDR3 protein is CASSLALIVSSYEQYF. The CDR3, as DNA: TGTGCCAGCAGCTTAGCTCTAATAGTTAGCTCCTACGAGCAGTACTTC.

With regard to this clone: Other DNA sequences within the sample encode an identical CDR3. CDR3 in DNA: TGCGCCAGCAGCTTGGGGGGACAGGGAATTTACGAGCAGTACTTC. Translated, it gives CASSLGGQGIYEQYF. The V gene is TRBV5-1, the J gene TRBJ2-7, with 9 bases that match TRBD1. V shed 0 bases and J 4 bases; nucleotides not matched to a gene: 5. This CDR3 comprises 15 residues. The V gene's germline CDR1 is SGHRS and CDR2 YFSETQ.

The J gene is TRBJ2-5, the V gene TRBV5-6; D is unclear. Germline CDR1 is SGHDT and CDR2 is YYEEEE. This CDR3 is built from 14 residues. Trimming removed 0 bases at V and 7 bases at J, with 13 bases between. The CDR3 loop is CASSLVGPTMTQYF. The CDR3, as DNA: TGTGCCAGCAGCTTGGTGGGCCCTACTATGACCCAGTACTTC.

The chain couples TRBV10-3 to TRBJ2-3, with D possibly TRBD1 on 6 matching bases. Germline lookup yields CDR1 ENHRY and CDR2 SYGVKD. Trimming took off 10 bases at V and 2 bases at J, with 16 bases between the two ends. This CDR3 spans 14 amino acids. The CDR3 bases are TGTGCCAGCCGGGACACTGACTACACAGATACGCAGTATTTT. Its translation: CASRDTDYTDTQYF.

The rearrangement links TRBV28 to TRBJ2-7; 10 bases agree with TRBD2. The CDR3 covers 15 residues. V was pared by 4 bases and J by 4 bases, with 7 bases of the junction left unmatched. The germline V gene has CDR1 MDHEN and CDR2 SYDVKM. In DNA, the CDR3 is TGTGCCAGCAGTTCAATAGCGGGAGGAGGGTACGAGCAGTACTTC. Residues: CASSSIAGGGYEQYF.

CDR3 nucleotide sequence: TGCGCCAGCAGCCAAGAAACAGGGGGCTTTGCAGATACGCAGTATTTT. Translating gives CASSQETGGFADTQYF. This chain connects TRBV4-1 to TRBJ2-3; 9 positions match TRBD1. The CDR3 length is 16 residues. Germline V gene sequence: CDR1 MGHRA, CDR2 YSYEKL. V trimming: 0 bases; J trimming: 4 bases; junction bases outside the gene matches: 5.

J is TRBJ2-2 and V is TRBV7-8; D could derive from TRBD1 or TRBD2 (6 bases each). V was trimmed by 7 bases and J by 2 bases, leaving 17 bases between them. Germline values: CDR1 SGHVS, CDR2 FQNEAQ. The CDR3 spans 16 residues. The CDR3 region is CASTESGAGNTGELFF. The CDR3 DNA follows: TGTGCCAGCACCGAATCGGGGGCAGGAAACACCGGGGAGCTGTTTTTT.

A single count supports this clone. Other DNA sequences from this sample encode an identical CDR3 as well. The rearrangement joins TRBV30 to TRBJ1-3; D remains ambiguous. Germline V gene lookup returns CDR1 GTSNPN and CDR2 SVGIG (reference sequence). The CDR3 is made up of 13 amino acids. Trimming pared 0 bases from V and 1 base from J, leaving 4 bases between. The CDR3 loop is CAWSVLSGNTIYF. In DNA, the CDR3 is TGTGCCTGGAGTGTTTTGTCTGGAAACACCATATATTTT. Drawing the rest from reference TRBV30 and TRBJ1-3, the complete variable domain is SQTIHQWPATLVQPVGSPLSLECTVEGTSNPNLYWYRQAAGRGLQLLFYSVGIGQISSEVPQNLSASRPQDRQFILSSKKLLLSDSGFYLCAWSVLSGNTIYFGEGSWLTVV.

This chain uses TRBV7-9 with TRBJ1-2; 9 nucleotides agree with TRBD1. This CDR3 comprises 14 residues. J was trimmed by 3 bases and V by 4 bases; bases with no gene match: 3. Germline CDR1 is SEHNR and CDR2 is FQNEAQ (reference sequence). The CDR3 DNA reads TGTGCCAGCAGCTCTACAGGGGGCGACTATGGCTACACCTTC. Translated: CASSSTGGDYGYTF. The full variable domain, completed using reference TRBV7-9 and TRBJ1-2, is DTGVSQNPRHKITKRGQNVTFRCDPISEHNRLYWYRQTLGQGPEFLTYFQNEAQLEKSRLLSDRFSAERPKGSFSTLEIQRTEQGDSAMYLCASSSTGGDYGYTFGSGTRLTVV.

In DNA, the CDR3 is TGTGCCAGCAGCTCGGACAGGGCCAATGAGCAGTTCTTC. It codes for CASSSDRANEQFF. This chain uses TRBV7-2 with TRBJ2-1; 8 bases are a match to TRBD1. Germline V gene sequence: CDR1 SGHTA, CDR2 FQGNSA. With V trimmed by 4 bases and J by 6 bases, 2 bases remained unmatched. This CDR3 has 13 residues.

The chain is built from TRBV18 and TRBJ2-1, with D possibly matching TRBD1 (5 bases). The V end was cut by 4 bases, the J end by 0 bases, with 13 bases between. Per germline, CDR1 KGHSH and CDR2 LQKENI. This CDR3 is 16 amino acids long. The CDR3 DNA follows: TGTGCCAGCTCACTTCAGGGAAGTCCCTCCTACAATGAGCAGTTCTTC. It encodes CASSLQGSPSYNEQFF. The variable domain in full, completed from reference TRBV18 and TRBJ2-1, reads NAGVMQNPRHLVRRRGQEARLRCSPMKGHSHVYWYRQLPEEGLKFMVYLQKENIIDESGMPKERFSAEFPKEGPSILRIQQVVRGDSAAYFCASSLQGSPSYNEQFFGPGTRLTVL.

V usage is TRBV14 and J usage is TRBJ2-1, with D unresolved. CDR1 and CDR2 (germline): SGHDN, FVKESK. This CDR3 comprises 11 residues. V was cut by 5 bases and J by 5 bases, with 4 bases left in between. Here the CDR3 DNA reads TGTGCCAGCAGCACCCACAATGAGCAGTTCTTC. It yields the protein CASSTHNEQFF.

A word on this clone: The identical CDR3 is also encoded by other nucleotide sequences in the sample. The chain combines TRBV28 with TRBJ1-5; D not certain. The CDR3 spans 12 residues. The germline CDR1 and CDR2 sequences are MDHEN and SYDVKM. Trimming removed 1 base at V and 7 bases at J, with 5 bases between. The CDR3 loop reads CASSLLGQPQHF. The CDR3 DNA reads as TGTGCCAGCAGTTTATTGGGGCAGCCCCAGCATTTT.

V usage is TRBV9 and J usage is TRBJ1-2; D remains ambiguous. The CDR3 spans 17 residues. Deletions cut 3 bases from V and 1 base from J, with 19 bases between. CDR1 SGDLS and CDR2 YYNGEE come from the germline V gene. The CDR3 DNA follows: TGTGCCAGCAGCGGAACTCCCAGGAGCCATGTTAACTATGGCTACACCTTC. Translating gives CASSGTPRSHVNYGYTF.

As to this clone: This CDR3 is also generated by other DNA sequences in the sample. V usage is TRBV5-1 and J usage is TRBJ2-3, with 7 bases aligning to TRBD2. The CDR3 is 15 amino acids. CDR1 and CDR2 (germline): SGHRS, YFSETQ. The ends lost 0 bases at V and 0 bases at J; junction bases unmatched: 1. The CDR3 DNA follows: TGCGCCAGCAGCTTGGCGGGAGGTAGCACAGATACGCAGTATTTT. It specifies CASSLAGGSTDTQYF.

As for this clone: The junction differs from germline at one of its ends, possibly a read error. The CDR3 DNA sequence: TGTGCCAGCACCTTAGGGGGGGGCTCGAACTATGGCTACACCTTC. Amino acid sequence: CASTLGGGSNYGYTF. The chain combines TRBV13 with TRBJ1-2, with a tentative D call TRBD1 (6 bases). Germline CDR1 is PRHDT and CDR2 is FYEKMQ (reference sequence). The CDR3 extends over 15 amino acids.

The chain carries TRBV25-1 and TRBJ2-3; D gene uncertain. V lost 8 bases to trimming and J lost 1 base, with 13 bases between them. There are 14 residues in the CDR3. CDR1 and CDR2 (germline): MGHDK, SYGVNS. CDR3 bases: TGTGCCAGCGCCCGCCGGCTTCGCACAGATACGCAGTATTTT. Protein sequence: CASARRLRTDTQYF.

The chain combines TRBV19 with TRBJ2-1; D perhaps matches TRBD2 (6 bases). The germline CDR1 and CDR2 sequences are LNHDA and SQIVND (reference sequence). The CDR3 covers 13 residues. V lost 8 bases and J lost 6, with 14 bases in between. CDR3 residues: CASHGLRRNEQFF. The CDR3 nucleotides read TGTGCCAGTCATGGACTACGACGCAATGAGCAGTTCTTC.

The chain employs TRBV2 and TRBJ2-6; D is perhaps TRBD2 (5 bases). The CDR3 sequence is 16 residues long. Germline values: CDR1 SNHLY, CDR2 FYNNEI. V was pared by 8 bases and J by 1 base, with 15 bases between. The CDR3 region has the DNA TGTGCCAGCGACCGGGAACCTACGTCTGGGGCCAACGTCCTGACTTTC. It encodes CASDREPTSGANVLTF.

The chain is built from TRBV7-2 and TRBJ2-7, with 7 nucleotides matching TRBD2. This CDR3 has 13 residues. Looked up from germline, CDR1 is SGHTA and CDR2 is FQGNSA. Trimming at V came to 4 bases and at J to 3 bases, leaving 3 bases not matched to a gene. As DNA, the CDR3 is TGTGCCAGCAGCTCCGGGGGGAACTACGAGCAGTACTTC. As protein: CASSSGGNYEQYF.

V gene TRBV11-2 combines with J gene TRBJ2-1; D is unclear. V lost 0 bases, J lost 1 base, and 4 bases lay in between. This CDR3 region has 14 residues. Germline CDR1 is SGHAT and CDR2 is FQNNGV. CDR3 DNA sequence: TGTGCCAGCAGCTTAGATCCGTCCTACAATGAGCAGTTCTTC. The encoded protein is CASSLDPSYNEQFF. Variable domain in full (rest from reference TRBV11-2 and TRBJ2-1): EAGVAQSPRYKIIEKRQSVAFWCNPISGHATLYWYQQILGQGPKLLIQFQNNGVVDDSQLPKDRFSAERLKGVDSTLKIQPAKLEDSAVYLCASSLDPSYNEQFFGPGTRLTVL.